Described below is a single TCR beta chain sequence and its context. Its antigen is unidentified. Combining a sample-barcoded 5' primer with a J-beta primer mix, a second PCR ran for roughly 7 to 11 cycles. Sequencing recovered at least 2.5 million CDR3-containing paired-end reads from each sample. TCRdb re-analysed the 5' RACE reads in MiXCR, keeping a single row per CDR3 protein. The sample carries 1.5 million to 2 million distinct CDR3 sequences, about 50% recorded once. The data were obtained in a study of blood T cells in healthy people across ages. Germline V CDR1 and CDR2: MNHNS, SASEGT. This CDR3 is 15 amino acids long. V was clipped by 7 bases and J by 4 bases; unmatched bases: 8. Points from the study as a whole: Across samples, TCR beta diversity tracked strongly with naive T cell percentage.

The TCR sequence derives from a woman in her forties in good health. This chain connects TRBV6-1 to TRBJ2-3; 10 nucleotides match TRBD1. The sequencing input was blood. The CDR3 sequence: CASTTGTGAPDTQYF. As DNA, the CDR3 is TGTGCCAGCACCACCGGGACAGGGGCCCCAGATACGCAGTATTTT.